This is a list of T cell receptor beta chains from one sample in a study of CD8+ T cells in alopecia areata. Data came from immunoSEQ multiplex PCR; TCRdb stores just in-frame clones and leaves some out. Among 200,000 or so clones listed, roughly two fifths were seen once. The sample in question was CD4+ T cells sorted from blood, obtained at roughly week 30, from a patient treated with tofacitinib. The receptors come from a human donor with alopecia areata. Both conserved end residues are part of each CDR3. Each record gives: clone size, V gene, J gene, D gene, CDR3 protein, CDR3 DNA. The D gene is left open where the match is weak. A row's size may be missing; if present it is once, few, many or a size class.

NA,TRBV7-3,TRBJ2-3,TRBD2,CASSLGTSGRLGTQYF,TGTGCCAGCAGCCTGGGGACTAGCGGGAGATTGGGTACGCAGTATTTT
NA,TRBV2,TRBJ2-5,NA,CASEWTAQETQYF,TGTGCCAGCGAGTGGACAGCCCAAGAGACCCAGTACTTC
NA,TRBV6-5,TRBJ1-5,NA,CASRLYSNQPQHF,TGTGCCAGCAGGCTGTATAGCAATCAGCCCCAGCATTTT
NA,TRBV12-5,TRBJ1-1,NA,CASGSLYF,TGTGCTAGTGGTTCCCTTTATTTT
NA,TRBV2,TRBJ1-3,TRBD1,CASKGTGGNTIYF,TGTGCCAGCAAAGGGACAGGTGGAAACACCATATATTTT
NA,TRBV5-1,TRBJ2-7,TRBD2,CASSLEAGGYEQYF,TGCGCCAGCAGCTTGGAGGCGGGAGGATACGAGCAGTACTTC
NA,TRBV5-1,TRBJ2-5,NA,CASSLDSWETQYF,TGCGCCAGCAGCTTAGACTCCTGGGAGACCCAGTACTTC
NA,TRBV5-1,TRBJ2-3,TRBD2,CASSLDVGRGLGQYF,TGCGCCAGCAGCTTGGACGTCGGGAGGGGCCTTGGGCAGTATTTT
NA,TRBV29-1,TRBJ1-5,TRBD1,CSVVCIQGSLEPQHF,TGCAGCGTTGTCTGTATACAGGGGAGTTTGGAGCCCCAGCATTTT
few,TRBV6-6,TRBJ1-4,NA,CASSYLFNEKLFF,TGTGCCAGCAGTTACCTCTTTAACGAAAAACTGTTTTTT
NA,TRBV15,TRBJ2-3,NA,CATSVTGGRTDTQYF,TGTGCCACCAGCGTAACCGGGGGACGCACAGATACGCAGTATTTT
NA,TRBV6-5,TRBJ2-1,NA,CASRTGEGSYNEQFF,TGTGCCAGCAGGACAGGGGAGGGCTCCTACAATGAGCAGTTCTTC
many,TRBV23-1,TRBJ2-2,NA,CASSRGGNTGELFF,TGCGCCAGCAGTCGAGGGGGGAACACCGGGGAGCTGTTTTTT
NA,TRBV7-8,TRBJ1-5,NA,CASSAPLGASNQPQHF,TGTGCCAGCAGCGCCCCCCTCGGAGCTAGCAATCAGCCCCAGCATTTT
NA,TRBV4-1,TRBJ2-5,TRBD2,CASSQEPSGRKETQYF,TGCGCCAGCAGCCAAGAGCCTAGCGGGAGGAAAGAGACCCAGTACTTC
NA,TRBV29-1,TRBJ2-1,NA,CSVDAKYLYNEQFF,TGCAGCGTTGATGCTAAATACCTTTACAATGAGCAGTTCTTC
few,TRBV13,TRBJ2-7,TRBD2,CASSYSLAGAPRVYEQYF,TGTGCCAGCAGCTACTCACTAGCGGGGGCCCCTAGGGTATACGAGCAGTACTTC
NA,TRBV28,TRBJ2-4,NA,CASSSGERNIQYF,TGTGCCAGCAGTTCCGGAGAGAGAAACATTCAGTACTTC
NA,TRBV7-9,TRBJ2-2,NA,CASSRQGEAVTGELFF,TGTGCCAGCAGCCGCCAGGGGGAGGCGGTCACCGGGGAGCTGTTTTTT
few,TRBV11-2,TRBJ2-2,NA,CASSSHVGGIAGELFF,TGTGCCAGCAGCTCCCACGTTGGTGGGATCGCCGGGGAGCTGTTTTTT
NA,TRBV2,TRBJ2-3,TRBD2,CASRTRGRGDTQYF,TGTGCCAGCAGGACCCGCGGGAGAGGAGATACGCAGTATTTT
few,TRBV4-1,TRBJ2-5,TRBD2,CASSLQPGLRKETQYF,TGCGCCAGCAGCCTTCAGCCGGGACTACGTAAAGAGACCCAGTACTTC
many,TRBV6-6,TRBJ2-7,TRBD1,CASSWGQGTGEQYF,TGTGCCAGCAGTTGGGGACAGGGGACGGGGGAGCAGTACTTC
few,TRBV11-2,TRBJ2-3,TRBD1,CASSARGQGPFDTQYF,TGTGCCAGCAGCGCCCGGGGACAGGGGCCGTTCGATACGCAGTATTTT
NA,TRBV29-1,TRBJ1-2,NA,CSVEVTPFDGKANYGYTF,TGCAGCGTTGAAGTGACTCCCTTTGACGGGAAAGCTAACTATGGCTACACCTTC
many,TRBV2,TRBJ1-5,NA,CASSEQGSGQPQHF,TGTGCCAGCAGTGAACAGGGGTCTGGGCAGCCCCAGCATTTT
NA,TRBV15,TRBJ1-5,NA,CATSGQRNQPQHF,TGTGCCACCAGCGGACAGAGGAATCAGCCCCAGCATTTT
NA,TRBV7-3,TRBJ1-2,NA,CASPGGGYGYTF,TGTGCCAGCCCCGGTGGCGGCTATGGCTACACCTTC
NA,TRBV18,TRBJ2-1,TRBD2,CASSPSLAGDNEQFF,TGTGCCAGCTCACCATCCCTAGCGGGAGACAATGAGCAGTTCTTC
NA,TRBV7-2,TRBJ2-7,NA,CASSFSQGTGEQYF,TGTGCCAGCAGCTTCAGTCAGGGGACGGGGGAGCAGTACTTC
NA,TRBV19,TRBJ2-7,NA,CASSITGSSYEQYF,TGTGCCAGTAGTATAACAGGGAGCTCCTACGAGCAGTACTTC
NA,TRBV5-1,TRBJ2-3,NA,CASSLGRPHLDTQYF,TGCGCCAGCAGCTTGGGGAGGCCACACCTCGATACGCAGTATTTT
NA,TRBV7-3,TRBJ2-4,TRBD2,CASSFSTSGGEPKYF,TGTGCCAGCAGCTTCTCTACTAGCGGGGGAGAACCCAAGTACTTC
NA,TRBV10-3,TRBJ1-1,NA,CAISGSPYTEAFF,TGTGCCATCAGCGGGAGCCCTTACACTGAAGCTTTCTTT
NA,TRBV30,TRBJ2-7,TRBD2,CAWSVFSGGYEQYF,TGTGCCTGGAGTGTATTTTCGGGGGGTTACGAGCAGTACTTC
few,TRBV29-1,TRBJ2-3,TRBD1,CSVESGQGTDTQYF,TGCAGCGTTGAATCCGGACAGGGAACAGATACGCAGTATTTT
few,TRBV25-1,TRBJ1-1,NA,CASSNLGISRTEAFF,TGTGCCAGCAGTAATTTGGGGATTTCAAGGACTGAAGCTTTCTTT
few,TRBV11-2,TRBJ2-1,NA,CASSFLATSYNEQFF,TGTGCCAGCAGCTTCCTAGCGACCTCCTACAATGAGCAGTTCTTC
once,TRBV4-1,TRBJ1-6,NA,CASSPPDSSSLHF,TGCGCCAGCAGCCCTCCAGACAGTTCCTCCCTCCACTTT
NA,TRBV7-6,TRBJ1-2,TRBD1,CASSLRQGNYGYTF,TGTGCCAGCAGCCTAAGACAGGGAAACTATGGCTACACCTTC
NA,TRBV5-1,TRBJ2-4,TRBD1,CASSRTGLNGPKNIQYF,TGCGCCAGCAGCCGGACAGGGCTTAACGGTCCCAAAAACATTCAGTACTTC
NA,TRBV2,TRBJ1-5,NA,CASRTEEGQPQHF,TGTGCCAGCAGGACGGAGGAGGGACAGCCCCAGCATTTT
NA,TRBV2,TRBJ2-1,NA,CASSEERTRYNEQFF,TGTGCCAGCAGTGAAGAGAGGACCCGCTACAATGAGCAGTTCTTC
NA,TRBV28,TRBJ2-3,TRBD2,CASSYLAGGKADTQYF,TGTGCCAGCAGCTATCTAGCGGGGGGGAAGGCAGATACGCAGTATTTT
NA,TRBV5-1,TRBJ2-5,TRBD2,CASSSGLAGVWETQYF,TGCGCCAGCAGCTCCGGACTAGCGGGAGTCTGGGAGACCCAGTACTTC
NA,TRBV5-6,TRBJ1-5,NA,CASSLNRDQPQHF,TGTGCCAGCAGCCTAAACAGGGATCAGCCCCAGCATTTT
few,TRBV5-1,TRBJ2-1,TRBD2,CASSLDGLAGNEQFF,TGCGCCAGCAGCTTGGATGGACTAGCGGGTAATGAGCAGTTCTTC
NA,TRBV9,TRBJ2-2,TRBD1,CASSVLGQGNTGELFF,TGTGCCAGCAGCGTACTCGGACAGGGGAACACCGGGGAGCTGTTTTTT
NA,TRBV4-1,TRBJ2-7,NA,CASSQGGGGRLEQYF,TGCGCCAGCAGCCAAGGCGGAGGGGGCCGCCTCGAGCAGTACTTC